One and the same sample provided the 12 T cell receptor beta chains below, sequenced in a study of CD8+CD57+ T cells in acquired aplastic anemia. Researchers used genomic DNA as the template to profile TCR beta VDJ and CDR3. TCRdb recomputed calls from the reads with MiXCR, one row per CDR3 protein. The data show some 200,000 distinct CDR3 sequences, roughly half seen once. Sequencing was done on patients that had shown CD8+CD57+ cell expansion by flow cytometry. Sequenced input: sorted CD4+, CD8+, or CD8+CD57+ T cells (not recorded which) from PBMCs. The receptors stem from a human donor with aplastic anemia.

The chain is built from TRBV27 and TRBJ2-3, with D hard to call. V was trimmed by 2 bases and J by 9 bases, leaving 6 bases between them. The CDR3 contains 11 residues. The germline V gene encodes CDR1 MNHEY and CDR2 SMNVEV (reference sequence). Here the CDR3 DNA reads TGTGCCAGCAGTTTAATGGGCACGCAGTATTTT. This encodes CASSLMGTQYF.

In this sample, this clonotype turned up once. The V gene is TRBV2, the J gene TRBJ2-1, with 8 bases that match TRBD1. The germline V gene encodes CDR1 SNHLY and CDR2 FYNNEI. Germline trimming cut 5 bases from V and 9 bases from J; bases unmatched to any gene: 12. The CDR3 contains 15 residues. The CDR3 DNA sequence: TGTGCCAGCAGTACCGACAGGGGATGGGGTAGTGAGCAGTTCTTC. Encoded protein: CASSTDRGWGSEQFF.

The chain uses TRBV18 and TRBJ2-1; possible D gene TRBD1, 5 bases. Germline-derived CDR1 and CDR2 are KGHSH and LQKENI. V shed 0 bases and J shed 6 bases, with 9 bases lying between them. The CDR3 contains 14 residues. As DNA, the CDR3 is TGTGCCAGCTCACCACCTGGACACGGCAATGAGCAGTTCTTC. Protein product: CASSPPGHGNEQFF.

This clonotype has just one count. The chain joins TRBV19 to TRBJ2-1, with 11 bases identical to TRBD2. Losses at the gene ends were 6 bases for V and 3 bases for J; bases not matched to a gene: 4. The CDR3 runs to 15 residues. Germline V CDR1 and CDR2: LNHDA, SQIVND (reference sequence). The CDR3 coding sequence is TGTGCCAGTAGCTCCGGGACTAGCGGCTACAATGAGCAGTTCTTC. Amino acid sequence: CASSSGTSGYNEQFF.

This chain joins TRBV5-1 and TRBJ2-7; TRBD1 matches 12 bases. The germline V gene has CDR1 SGHRS and CDR2 YFSETQ. Losses at the gene ends were 3 bases for V and 5 bases for J; bases not matched to a gene: 3. CDR3 length: 14 amino acids. The CDR3 spells CASSSGTGGDEQYF. DNA for the CDR3: TGCGCCAGCAGCTCCGGGACAGGGGGCGACGAGCAGTACTTC.

This clonotype was seen repeatedly, ten times or more. V gene TRBV6-2 or TRBV6-3 combines with J gene TRBJ2-6; D gene uncertain. Germline values: CDR1 MNHEY, CDR2 SVGEGT. Trimming pared 6 bases from V and 0 bases from J, leaving 9 bases between. The CDR3 has 15 amino acids. CDR3 residues: CASRYRYSGANVLTF. The CDR3 nucleotides read TGTGCCAGCAGGTATCGTTACTCTGGGGCCAACGTCCTGACTTTC.

This clonotype was seen many times. The V gene is TRBV5-1, the J gene TRBJ2-7; 7 nucleotides match TRBD2. Germline V gene sequence: CDR1 SGHRS, CDR2 YFSETQ. The CDR3 has 15 amino acids. V trimming: 4 bases; J trimming: 2 bases; junction bases outside the gene matches: 9. The CDR3 here is CASSPRGGNTYEQYF. CDR3 nucleotides: TGCGCCAGCAGCCCGAGGGGAGGGAACACCTACGAGCAGTACTTC. Drawing the rest from reference TRBV5-1 and TRBJ2-7, the complete variable domain is KAGVTQTPRYLIKTRGQQVTLSCSPISGHRSVSWYQQTPGQGLQFLFEYFSETQRNKGNFPGRFSGRQFSNSRSEMNVSTLELGDSALYLCASSPRGGNTYEQYFGPGTRLTVT.

The chain uses TRBV5-5 and TRBJ2-7; TRBD1 agrees at 8 bases. Germline-derived CDR1 and CDR2 are SGHKS and YYEKEE (reference sequence). The length of the CDR3 is 15 residues. V trimming: 3 bases; J trimming: 0 bases; junction bases outside the gene matches: 5. In nucleotides, the CDR3 is TGTGCCAGCAGCTCCGGGACAGGATACTCCTACGAGCAGTACTTC. Its translation: CASSSGTGYSYEQYF. Variable domain in full (rest from reference TRBV5-5 and TRBJ2-7): DAGVTQSPTHLIKTRGQQVTLRCSPISGHKSVSWYQQVLGQGPQFIFQYYEKEERGRGNFPDRFSARQFPNYSSELNVNALLLGDSALYLCASSSGTGYSYEQYFGPGTRLTVT.

The rearrangement uses TRBV6-1 and TRBJ1-5, with 7 bases fitting TRBD1. Germline V lookup: CDR1 MNHNS, CDR2 SASEGT. The ends lost 2 bases at V and 5 bases at J; junction bases unmatched: 9. The CDR3 spans 16 residues. The CDR3 coding sequence is TGTGCCAGCAGTGAAAGAGGGGGCTCGCAGTATCAGCCCCAGCATTTT. It specifies CASSERGGSQYQPQHF.

This clonotype was counted between two and nine times. The chain joins TRBV7-2 to TRBJ2-7; D is possibly TRBD1 or TRBD2 (5 bases each). V was shortened by 4 bases and J by 4 bases, with 17 bases between the two germline ends. This CDR3 contains 15 residues. Looked up from germline, CDR1 is SGHTA and CDR2 is FQGNSA. The DNA for the CDR3 is TGTGCCAGCAGCTCCGGGGCTTGGGGTTCGTACGAGCAGTACTTC. Protein: CASSSGAWGSYEQYF. The whole variable domain, remainder taken from reference TRBV7-2 and TRBJ2-7, is GAGVSQSPSNKVTEKGKDVELRCDPISGHTALYWYRQSLGQGLEFLIYFQGNSAPDKSGLPSDRFSAERTGGSVSTLTIQRTQQEDSAVYLCASSSGAWGSYEQYFGPGTRLTVT.

This clonotype came up many times. This sequence joins TRBV5-1 and TRBJ2-5, with 9 bases lining up with TRBD1. J was trimmed by 4 bases and V by 5 bases; bases with no gene match: 12. This CDR3 region has 16 residues. Germline V gives CDR1 SGHRS, CDR2 YFSETQ. The CDR3 bases are TGCGCCAGCAGTCAGGACAGGGGTTACCTCGGAGAGACCCAGTACTTC. It translates to CASSQDRGYLGETQYF.

In its sample, this clonotype was seen a few times. The chain couples TRBV12-3 or TRBV12-4 to TRBJ2-7, with unresolved D. CDR3 length equals 17 residues. V lost 2 bases, J lost 1 base, and 18 bases lay in between. CDR3 bases: TGTGCCAGCAGTTTACCCCGCCGGACGGATTCTTCCTACGAGCAGTACTTC. Amino acid sequence: CASSLPRRTDSSYEQYF.